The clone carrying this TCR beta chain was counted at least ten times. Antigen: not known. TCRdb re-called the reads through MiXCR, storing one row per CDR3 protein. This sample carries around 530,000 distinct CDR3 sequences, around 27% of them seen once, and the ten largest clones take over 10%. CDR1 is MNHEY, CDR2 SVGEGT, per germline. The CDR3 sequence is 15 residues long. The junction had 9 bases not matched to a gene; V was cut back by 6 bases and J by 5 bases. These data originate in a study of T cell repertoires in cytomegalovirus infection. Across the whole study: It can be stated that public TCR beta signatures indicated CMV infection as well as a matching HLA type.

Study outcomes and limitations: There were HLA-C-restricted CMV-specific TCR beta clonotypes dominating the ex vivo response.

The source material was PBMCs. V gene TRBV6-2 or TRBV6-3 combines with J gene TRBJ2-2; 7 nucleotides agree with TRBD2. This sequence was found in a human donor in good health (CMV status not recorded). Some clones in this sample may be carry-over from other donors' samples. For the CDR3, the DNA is TGTGCCAGCAGACCCGGGGGGAGTGGTACCGGGGAGCTGTTTTTT. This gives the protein CASRPGGSGTGELFF.